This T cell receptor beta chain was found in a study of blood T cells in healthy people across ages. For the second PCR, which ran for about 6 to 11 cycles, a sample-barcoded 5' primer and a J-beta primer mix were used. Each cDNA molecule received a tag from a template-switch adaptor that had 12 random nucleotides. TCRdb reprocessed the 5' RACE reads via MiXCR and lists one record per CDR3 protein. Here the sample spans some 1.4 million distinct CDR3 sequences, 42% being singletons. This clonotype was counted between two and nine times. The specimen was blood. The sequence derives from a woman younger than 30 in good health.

CDR3 in DNA: TGTGCCACCGCAATCGCTAGCGGACCTGCCTACGAGCAGTACTTC. Amino acids: CATAIASGPAYEQYF. V and J are TRBV10-3 and TRBJ2-7; 7 positions match TRBD2. The V and J ends lost 10 bases and 2 bases, in that order; junction bases with no gene match: 14. The germline V gene has CDR1 ENHRY and CDR2 SYGVKD. CDR3 size: 15 residues.